The 21 T cell receptor beta chains in this list originate from one sample, sequenced in a study of graft-versus-host responses after intestinal transplantation. Repertoires were generated with immunoSEQ multiplex PCR, while TCRdb's copy carries only in-frame clones and drops some. The sample records 98,000 or so clones, roughly 86% being singletons. The material sequenced was PBMCs, taken 255 days after intestinal transplant. The receptors here all came from a human patient who received an intestinal transplant, so some T cells may come from the graft donor.

This clone is a singleton in its sample. The chain uses TRBV13 and TRBJ1-2; no clear D. Between the trimmed V and J ends, which lost 4 bases and 6 bases, there was a span of 18 bases. This CDR3 comprises 15 residues. Germline loops: CDR1 PRHDT, CDR2 FYEKMQ (reference sequence). The CDR3 bases are TGTGCCAGCAGCTCCGGACGGACGGCTTTTGATGGCTACACCTTC. This codes for CASSSGRTAFDGYTF.

J is TRBJ2-3 and V is TRBV5-1, with D possibly matching TRBD2 (7 bases). V lost 4 bases to trimming and J lost 4 bases, with 13 bases between them. Germline-derived CDR1 and CDR2 are SGHRS and YFSETQ. The CDR3 length is 14 residues. The CDR3 nucleotides are TGCGCCAGCAGCCCCGGGGAGGGGGCAGATACGCAGTATTTT. Protein: CASSPGEGADTQYF.

V usage is TRBV6-1 and J usage is TRBJ1-5, with TRBD1 as a possible D gene (6 bases). CDR3 length equals 19 residues. Deletions cut 4 bases from V and 2 bases from J, with 24 bases between. CDR1 and CDR2 from the germline V gene are MNHNS and SASEGT. CDR3 nucleotide sequence: TGTGCCAGCAGTGGTTGGCAGGGGCGGATTAGTAGCGGCAATCAGCCCCAGCATTTT. This sequence encodes CASSGWQGRISSGNQPQHF.

The chain links TRBV6-1 to TRBJ1-5; TRBD1 agrees at 9 bases. This CDR3 is built from 15 residues. The V segment lost 4 bases and the J segment 6 bases; nucleotides outside the gene matches: 7. Per the germline V gene, CDR1 is MNHNS and CDR2 is SASEGT. In nucleotides, the CDR3 is TGTGCCAGCAGTGGACAGGGGGGGGTTACTCAGCCCCAGCATTTT. This translates into CASSGQGGVTQPQHF.

The rearrangement links TRBV10-3 to TRBJ2-5; either TRBD1 or TRBD2 may fit D (5 bases each). The V gene's germline CDR1 is ENHRY and CDR2 SYGVKD. This CDR3 contains 17 residues. The V and J ends lost 2 bases and 2 bases respectively, with 18 bases between them. The CDR3 is CAISEGGRTDVQETQYF. CDR3 sequence (DNA): TGTGCCATCAGTGAGGGGGGTAGGACCGATGTTCAAGAGACCCAGTACTTC.

This sequence joins TRBV9 and TRBJ2-5; D is undetermined. The CDR3 covers 17 residues. V gave up 0 bases and J gave up 7 bases, with 22 bases separating them. Germline CDR1 reads SGDLS; CDR2 reads YYNGEE. This CDR3 reads CASSVDPTGLLKGTQYF. CDR3 sequence (DNA): TGTGCCAGCAGCGTAGACCCGACGGGCCTCCTCAAGGGGACCCAGTACTTC.

V and J are TRBV15 and TRBJ1-1; D gene ambiguous. The ends were cut back, 4 bases at V and 0 bases at J, with 12 bases in the middle. CDR1 and CDR2 (germline): LNHNV, YYDKDF (reference sequence). The CDR3 contains 15 residues. CDR3 sequence: CATSKSLLLNTEAFF. CDR3 nucleotide sequence: TGTGCCACCAGCAAGAGCCTACTTTTGAACACTGAAGCTTTCTTT.

The rearrangement links TRBV29-1 to TRBJ2-1, with a weak D call TRBD2 (5 bases). V dropped 4 bases and J dropped 8 bases, with 18 bases sitting between them. The CDR3 is 14 amino acids. Germline values: CDR1 SQVTM, CDR2 ANQGSEA. The CDR3 is CSVADGLTNDEQFF. The CDR3 bases are TGCAGCGTTGCGGACGGACTCACGAACGATGAGCAGTTCTTC.

V usage is TRBV5-6 and J usage is TRBJ2-5, with 8 nucleotides matching TRBD1. The V segment lost 4 bases and the J segment 4 bases; nucleotides outside the gene matches: 9. In germline, CDR1 is SGHDT, CDR2 YYEEEE. This CDR3 is built from 15 residues. The CDR3 protein is CASSHEGQGRETQYF. CDR3 DNA sequence: TGTGCCAGCAGCCACGAAGGACAGGGTAGAGAGACCCAGTACTTC.

The chain recombines TRBV10-2 with TRBJ2-7; TRBD2 matches at 11 bases. CDR1 is WSHSY, CDR2 SAAADI, per germline. This CDR3 region has 15 residues. V lost 7 bases and J lost 5; bases outside the gene matches: 10. The CDR3 spells CASTKTSGKLDEQYF. The CDR3 coding sequence is TGCGCCAGCACCAAGACTAGCGGGAAATTAGACGAGCAGTACTTC.

The rearrangement links TRBV6-1 to TRBJ1-1, with D perhaps TRBD1 (5 bases). The CDR3 totals 14 residues. Germline V gene sequence: CDR1 MNHNS, CDR2 SASEGT. Trimming pared 4 bases from V and 2 bases from J, leaving 11 bases between. The DNA of the CDR3 is TGTGCCAGCAGTGGTCGGCAGGGAAACACTGAAGCTTTCTTT. This encodes CASSGRQGNTEAFF.

This clone was detected only once. The chain is built from TRBV13 and TRBJ2-5, with D possibly matching TRBD2 (6 bases). Trimming stripped 1 base from V and 0 bases from J, with 12 bases between. Germline CDR1 and CDR2: PRHDT and FYEKMQ (reference sequence). The CDR3 is 16 amino acids. CDR3 sequence reads: CASSLVASGDQETQYF. The CDR3 DNA follows: TGTGCCAGCAGCTTAGTGGCTTCGGGGGACCAAGAGACCCAGTACTTC.

The rearrangement links TRBV15 to TRBJ1-2; D ambiguous. CDR3 length: 15 amino acids. V was shortened by 0 bases and J by 0 bases, with 8 bases between the two germline ends. Germline V gene lookup returns CDR1 LNHNV and CDR2 YYDKDF (reference sequence). The CDR3 bases are TGTGCCACCAGCAGAGATGGCAGCTCTAACTATGGCTACACCTTC. This sequence encodes CATSRDGSSNYGYTF. The full variable domain, rest sourced from reference TRBV15 and TRBJ1-2, is DAMVIQNPRYQVTQFGKPVTLSCSQTLNHNVMYWYQQKSSQAPKLLFHYYDKDFNNEADTPDNFQSRRPNTSFCFLDIRSPGLGDTAMYLCATSRDGSSNYGYTFGSGTRLTVV.

This sequence joins TRBV10-3 and TRBJ2-1, with TRBD2 matching 10 bases. Per the germline V gene, CDR1 is ENHRY and CDR2 is SYGVKD. The V segment lost 3 bases and the J segment 5 bases; nucleotides outside the gene matches: 13. CDR3 length: 18 residues. CDR3 region: CAISERLESGGDNNEQFF. DNA of the CDR3: TGTGCCATCAGTGAAAGGCTAGAAAGCGGGGGGGATAACAATGAGCAGTTCTTC.

V and J are TRBV20-1 and TRBJ2-5; no clear D. Trimming stripped 3 bases from V and 5 bases from J, with 7 bases between. The CDR3 runs to 11 residues. Germline loops: CDR1 DFQATT, CDR2 SNEGSKA (reference sequence). CDR3 DNA sequence: TGCAGTGCTAGTCCAGCGGAGACCCAGTACTTC. Its translation: CSASPAETQYF.

This clone was seen once. The CDR3 sequence: CASSQYLGANNQPQHF. CDR3 nucleotide sequence: TGCGCCAGCAGCCAGTACTTGGGGGCGAACAATCAGCCCCAGCATTTT. The chain carries TRBV4-3 and TRBJ1-5, with D possibly being TRBD1 (6 bases). With 3 bases removed from V and 3 bases from J, the gap between germline ends came to 15 bases. The CDR3 runs to 16 residues. Germline CDR1 LGHNA, CDR2 YSLEER.

This clone was counted a few times. The chain couples TRBV28 to TRBJ1-5, with D possibly being TRBD1 (5 bases). The CDR3 has 14 residues. Trimming shortened V by 2 bases and J by 5 bases, and 10 bases separated the two germline ends. Germline lookup yields CDR1 MDHEN and CDR2 SYDVKM. As DNA, the CDR3 is TGTGCCAGCAGTTTACACAGGTTTGATCAGCCCCAGCATTTT. Translating it yields CASSLHRFDQPQHF.

The chain links TRBV7-6 to TRBJ1-5; D remains ambiguous. Between the trimmed V and J ends, which lost 1 base and 2 bases, there was a span of 3 bases. Germline V gene sequence: CDR1 SGHVS, CDR2 FNYEAQ. This CDR3 contains 13 residues. This CDR3 is CASSLVGNQPQHF. Written as DNA, the CDR3 is TGTGCCAGCAGCTTAGTGGGCAATCAGCCCCAGCATTTT.

This clone appeared a few times. The chain combines TRBV7-9 with TRBJ2-3; the D gene is possibly TRBD2 (6 bases). V was pared by 2 bases and J by 3 bases, with 12 bases between. This CDR3 has 15 amino acids. CDR1 and CDR2 (germline): SEHNR, FQNEAQ (reference sequence). Here the CDR3 reads CASSLWGSGTDTQYF. DNA of the CDR3: TGTGCCAGCAGCTTATGGGGGAGCGGGACAGATACGCAGTATTTT.

J is TRBJ1-1 and V is TRBV15; D is possibly TRBD1 (6 bases). Trimming took 4 bases from V and 3 from J, leaving 15 bases between them. The V gene's germline CDR1 is LNHNV and CDR2 YYDKDF (reference sequence). The CDR3 sequence is 15 residues long. In DNA, the CDR3 is TGTGCCACCAGCAAAAGACAGGCAGTGGACACTGAAGCTTTCTTT. Protein product: CATSKRQAVDTEAFF. The full variable domain, with the rest looked up from reference TRBV15 and TRBJ1-1, is DAMVIQNPRYQVTQFGKPVTLSCSQTLNHNVMYWYQQKSSQAPKLLFHYYDKDFNNEADTPDNFQSRRPNTSFCFLDIRSPGLGDTAMYLCATSKRQAVDTEAFFGQGTRLTVV.

This clone was recorded only once. The V call is TRBV29-1, the J call TRBJ2-7, with 9 bases that match TRBD1. V was clipped by 3 bases and J by 6 bases; unmatched bases: 9. Per germline, CDR1 SQVTM and CDR2 ANQGSEA. This CDR3 is 14 amino acids long. The CDR3 region has the DNA TGCAGCGTTGAGTCCGGGACAGGGCAGGCCGAGCAGTACTTC. Translating it yields CSVESGTGQAEQYF.